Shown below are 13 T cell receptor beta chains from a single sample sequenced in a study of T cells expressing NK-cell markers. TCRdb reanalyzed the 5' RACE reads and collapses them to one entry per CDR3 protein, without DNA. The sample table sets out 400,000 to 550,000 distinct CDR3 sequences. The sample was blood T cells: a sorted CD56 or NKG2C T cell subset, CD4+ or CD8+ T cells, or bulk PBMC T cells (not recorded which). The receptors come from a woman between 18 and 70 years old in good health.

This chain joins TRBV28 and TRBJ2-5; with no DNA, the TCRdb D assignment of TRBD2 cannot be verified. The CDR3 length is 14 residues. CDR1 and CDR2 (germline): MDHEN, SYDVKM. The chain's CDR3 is CASSLGRRSETQYF.

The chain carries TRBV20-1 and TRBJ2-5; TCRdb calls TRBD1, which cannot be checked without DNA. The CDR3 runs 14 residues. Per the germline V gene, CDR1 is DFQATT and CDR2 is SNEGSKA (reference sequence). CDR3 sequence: CSARVGGQVETQYF.

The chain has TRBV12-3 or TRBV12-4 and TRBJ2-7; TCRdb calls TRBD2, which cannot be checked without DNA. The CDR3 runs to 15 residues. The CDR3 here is CASSWGGGSGYEQYF.

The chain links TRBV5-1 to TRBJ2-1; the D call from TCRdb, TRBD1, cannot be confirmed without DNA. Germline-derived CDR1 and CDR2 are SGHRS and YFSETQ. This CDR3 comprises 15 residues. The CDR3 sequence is CASSLAGTSYNEQFF.

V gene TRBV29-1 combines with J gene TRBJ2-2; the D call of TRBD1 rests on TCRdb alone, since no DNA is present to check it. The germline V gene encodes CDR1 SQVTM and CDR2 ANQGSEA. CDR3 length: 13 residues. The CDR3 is CSARRQDPGELFF.

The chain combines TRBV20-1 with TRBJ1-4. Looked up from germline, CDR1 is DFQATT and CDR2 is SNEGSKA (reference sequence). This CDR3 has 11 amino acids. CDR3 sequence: CSASTDEKLFF.

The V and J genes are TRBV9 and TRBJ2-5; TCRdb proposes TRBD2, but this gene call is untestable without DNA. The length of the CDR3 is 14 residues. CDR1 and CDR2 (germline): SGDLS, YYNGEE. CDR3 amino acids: CASSGQGGRETQYF.

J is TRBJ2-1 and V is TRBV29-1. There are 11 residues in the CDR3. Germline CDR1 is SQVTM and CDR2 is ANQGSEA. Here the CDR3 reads CSVQTRGEQFF.

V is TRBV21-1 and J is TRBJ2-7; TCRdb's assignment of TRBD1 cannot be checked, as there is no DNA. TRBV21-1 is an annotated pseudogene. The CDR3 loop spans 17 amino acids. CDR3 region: CASSKASSRTHNYEQYF.

The CDR3 sequence: CASTRGVTGADIQYF. The chain uses TRBV12-3 or TRBV12-4 and TRBJ2-4; TCRdb reports TRBD1, a call that lacks DNA to check it against. This CDR3 spans 15 amino acids.

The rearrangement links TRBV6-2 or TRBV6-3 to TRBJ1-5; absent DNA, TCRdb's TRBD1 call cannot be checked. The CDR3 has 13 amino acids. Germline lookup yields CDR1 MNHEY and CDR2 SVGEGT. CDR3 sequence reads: CASSSPSVFPQHF.

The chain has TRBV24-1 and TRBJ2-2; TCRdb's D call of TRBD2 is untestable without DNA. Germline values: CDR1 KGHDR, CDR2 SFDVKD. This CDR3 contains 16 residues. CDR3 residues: CATSDSSGGPPGELFF.

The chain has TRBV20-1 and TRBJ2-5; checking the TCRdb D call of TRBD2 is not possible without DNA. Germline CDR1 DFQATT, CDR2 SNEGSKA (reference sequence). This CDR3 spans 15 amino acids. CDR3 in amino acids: CSAPNPGTPKGTQYF.